This T cell receptor beta chain appears in the sequencing data of a study of cytomegalovirus exposure and HLA in healthy donors. Study as a whole: The approximately 670 first-cohort repertoires shared a platform with the approximately 120 validation repertoires, as reported in a later analysis. Study observations and caveats: There were 150 or so TCR beta chains listed as cytomegalovirus-associated.

Comments on this clone: Its antigen is unidentified.

The germline V gene has CDR1 SGDLS and CDR2 YYNGEE. V was trimmed by 0 bases and J by 1 base, leaving 8 bases between them. The CDR3 consists of 15 residues. Separation from the roughly 600-subject first cohort characterized the roughly 120-subject validation cohort, to which the donors belonged. Sequencing used immunoSEQ multiplex PCR; TCRdb keeps in-frame clones, though not all of them. Of approximately 150,000 clones listed, approximately 90% are singletons. The rearrangement uses TRBV9 and TRBJ1-3; D ambiguous. This clonotype was sampled from a man in his late teens or twenties in good health and CMV-seropositive. Sequenced material: PBMCs. The DNA of the CDR3 is TGTGCCAGCAGCGTAGGTCCCGGGTCTGGAAACACCATATATTTT. Translating it yields CASSVGPGSGNTIYF. The complete variable domain, with remaining parts taken from reference TRBV9 and TRBJ1-3, reads DSGVTQTPKHLITATGQRVTLRCSPRSGDLSVYWYQQSLDQGLQFLIQYYNGEERAKGNILERFSAQQFPDLHSELNLSSLELGDSALYFCASSVGPGSGNTIYFGEGSWLTVV.